One and the same sample provided the 29 T cell receptor beta chains below, sequenced in a study of T-cell memory formation after mild COVID-19. A single record per CDR3 protein comes from TCRdb applying MiXCR to the 5' RACE reads. The data show more than 100,000 distinct CDR3 sequences, about 6% seen once. Sequences were obtained from PBMCs or a T cell subset sorted from them (not recorded which). These receptor sequences come from an adult woman who had mild COVID-19 (a few samples of this study predate the infection). Cell type and time point are not known.

This clonotype turned up a few times. V is TRBV20-1 and J is TRBJ1-5; D perhaps matches TRBD1 (5 bases). Germline assignment: CDR1 DFQATT and CDR2 SNEGSKA (reference sequence). Trimming removed 3 bases from V and 2 bases from J, with 14 bases in between. The CDR3 loop spans 15 amino acids. CDR3 amino acids: CSASPNGGGNQPQHF. The CDR3 nucleotides are TGCAGTGCTAGCCCCAACGGGGGAGGCAATCAGCCCCAGCATTTT.

This sequence joins TRBV28 and TRBJ2-2, with a weak D call TRBD1 (5 bases). The CDR3 sequence is 16 residues long. The ends were cut back, 1 base at V and 4 bases at J, with 13 bases in the middle. The germline CDR1 and CDR2 sequences are MDHEN and SYDVKM. Written as DNA, the CDR3 is TGTGCCAGCAGTTTATTGGTCAGGGTGGGCACCGGGGAGCTGTTTTTT. Protein sequence: CASSLLVRVGTGELFF.

The chain links TRBV2 to TRBJ1-1, with TRBD1 matching 7 bases. The germline V gene encodes CDR1 SNHLY and CDR2 FYNNEI. The ends lost 5 bases at V and 1 base at J; junction bases unmatched: 7. The CDR3 length is 15 residues. The DNA of the CDR3 is TGTGCCAGCAGTCTAACCGGGACAGAGAACACTGAAGCTTTCTTT. Amino acid sequence: CASSLTGTENTEAFF.

This clonotype was detected a few times. The CDR3 here is CASRVQGGQETQYF. The CDR3 DNA reads TGCGCCAGCAGGGTACAGGGGGGCCAAGAGACCCAGTACTTC. The V call is TRBV5-1, the J call TRBJ2-5, with 8 bases fitting TRBD1. CDR1 and CDR2 from the germline V gene are SGHRS and YFSETQ. V lost 5 bases, J lost 1 base, and 4 bases stayed unmatched. CDR3 length: 14 residues. Full variable domain (outside the CDR3, taken from reference TRBV5-1 and TRBJ2-5): KAGVTQTPRYLIKTRGQQVTLSCSPISGHRSVSWYQQTPGQGLQFLFEYFSETQRNKGNFPGRFSGRQFSNSRSEMNVSTLELGDSALYLCASRVQGGQETQYFGPGTRLLVL.

The chain employs TRBV27 and TRBJ1-1; no firm D call. CDR3 size: 13 residues. Germline lookup yields CDR1 MNHEY and CDR2 SMNVEV (reference sequence). The V gene lost 4 bases and the J gene lost 0 bases, with 6 bases spanning the gap. The CDR3 spells CASSSHMNTEAFF. The DNA for the CDR3 is TGTGCCAGCAGTTCACACATGAACACTGAAGCTTTCTTT.

This clonotype turned up a few times. The J gene is TRBJ2-7, the V gene TRBV15, with 10 bases aligning to TRBD1. The junction had 10 bases not matched to a gene; V was cut back by 5 bases and J by 6 bases. This CDR3 contains 15 residues. From germline, CDR1 is LNHNV and CDR2 YYDKDF (reference sequence). CDR3 region: CATSGKDRGSLEQYF. The CDR3 coding sequence is TGTGCCACCAGCGGAAAGGACAGGGGGTCTCTCGAGCAGTACTTC.

This clonotype was seen a few times. The V and J genes are TRBV6-2 or TRBV6-3 and TRBJ2-4; D is tentatively TRBD1 or TRBD2 (5 bases each). The CDR3 has 17 residues. Germline V gives CDR1 MNHEY, CDR2 SVGEGT. Trimming left V 6 bases short and J 0 bases short, with 18 bases between. The CDR3: CASRPTGQKIAKNIQYF. DNA of the CDR3: TGTGCCAGCAGACCGACGGGGCAAAAAATAGCCAAAAACATTCAGTACTTC.

This clonotype was counted only a few times. The V gene is TRBV12-3 or TRBV12-4, the J gene TRBJ2-1, with 7 bases that match TRBD2. This CDR3 is built from 14 residues. J gave up 6 bases and V 2 bases, and 4 bases lay outside the gene matches. The CDR3 loop is CASSLSRGGNEQFF. CDR3 DNA sequence: TGTGCCAGCAGTTTATCCCGCGGGGGCAATGAGCAGTTCTTC.

This rearrangement joins TRBV5-6 to TRBJ2-5; 13 bases agree with TRBD2. Losses at the gene ends were 4 bases for V and 1 base for J; bases not matched to a gene: 10. The CDR3 spans 18 residues. CDR1 and CDR2 (germline): SGHDT, YYEEEE. CDR3 in amino acids: CASSLPGLAGAFQETQYF. The CDR3, as DNA: TGTGCCAGCAGCCTCCCTGGACTAGCGGGGGCCTTCCAAGAGACCCAGTACTTC.

This clonotype was counted many times. V gene TRBV29-1 combines with J gene TRBJ1-2; a possible D gene is TRBD1 (5 bases). The CDR3 consists of 12 residues. Per the germline V gene, CDR1 is SQVTM and CDR2 is ANQGSEA. V was pared by 1 base and J by 4 bases, with 7 bases between. CDR3 amino acids: CSVEVQGYGYTF. The CDR3 DNA reads as TGCAGCGTTGAAGTTCAGGGCTATGGCTACACCTTC.

The V and J genes are TRBV24-1 and TRBJ2-3; 7 bases align to TRBD2. Trimming at V came to 0 bases and at J to 2 bases, leaving 7 bases not matched to a gene. The germline V gene encodes CDR1 KGHDR and CDR2 SFDVKD. CDR3 length: 17 residues. The CDR3 region is CATSDLGGDYPTDTQYF. The CDR3 DNA sequence: TGTGCCACCAGTGATTTGGGGGGGGACTACCCCACAGATACGCAGTATTTT.

There are many counts of this clonotype. The chain carries TRBV4-2 and TRBJ2-1; 13 bases match TRBD2. Germline V CDR1 and CDR2: LGHNA, YNFKEQ. With V trimmed by 5 bases and J by 6 bases, 13 bases remained unmatched. The CDR3 has 18 residues. Here the CDR3 reads CASSEKSPGLAGLNEQFF. The CDR3, as DNA: TGTGCCAGCAGCGAAAAAAGTCCGGGACTAGCGGGACTCAATGAGCAGTTCTTC.

The table lists this clonotype with a few counts. The chain combines TRBV18 with TRBJ1-5; 7 nucleotides agree with TRBD1. V gave up 3 bases and J gave up 7 bases; unmatched junction bases: 12. The CDR3 runs 16 residues. CDR1 and CDR2 from the germline V gene are KGHSH and LQKENI. CDR3 DNA sequence: TGTGCCAGCTCACCTCTTCTGGGTCCAGGGGGACAGCCCCAGCATTTT. Translated, it gives CASSPLLGPGGQPQHF.

The chain employs TRBV3-1 and TRBJ2-2, with TRBD2 identical over 8 bases. The CDR3 runs to 15 residues. In germline, CDR1 is LGHDT, CDR2 YNNKEL (reference sequence). V was clipped by 6 bases and J by 3 bases; unmatched bases: 6. The CDR3 DNA reads TGTGCCAGCAGGGAACTAGCGGTAGACACCGGGGAGCTGTTTTTT. Translated: CASRELAVDTGELFF.

In this sample, this clonotype turned up a few times. The chain uses TRBV3-1 and TRBJ2-1; D is ambiguous. The CDR3 is 15 amino acids. Germline assignment: CDR1 LGHDT and CDR2 YNNKEL (reference sequence). Trimming took off 0 bases at V and 8 bases at J, with 14 bases between the two ends. The DNA for the CDR3 is TGTGCCAGCAGCCAAGAGGGGATGCTTTCTTATGAGCAGTTCTTC. This sequence encodes CASSQEGMLSYEQFF.

V and J are TRBV20-1 and TRBJ1-1; 8 nucleotides match TRBD1. There are 15 residues in the CDR3. With 6 bases clipped from V and 0 bases from J, the junction kept 9 bases outside the gene matches. Germline V gene lookup returns CDR1 DFQATT and CDR2 SNEGSKA (reference sequence). The CDR3: CSAQGQGGLNTEAFF. CDR3 bases: TGCAGTGCCCAAGGACAGGGAGGATTGAACACTGAAGCTTTCTTT.

This clonotype has a handful of counts. The chain employs TRBV5-4 and TRBJ2-5; the match to TRBD1 covers 7 bases. V dropped 4 bases and J dropped 2; count of bases not matched to a gene: 8. Germline V CDR1 and CDR2: SGHNT, YYREEE (reference sequence). This CDR3 is built from 15 residues. CDR3: CASSPYRTGQETQYF. CDR3 coding DNA: TGTGCCAGCAGCCCGTATCGGACAGGACAAGAGACCCAGTACTTC.

This clonotype was recorded a few times. The chain is built from TRBV12-3 or TRBV12-4 and TRBJ1-5; D might be TRBD1 (6 bases). This CDR3 has 14 residues. V lost 5 bases and J lost 3, with 11 bases in between. The CDR3 nucleotides are TGTGCCAGCAGTAGACAGGTCCCCAATCAGCCCCAGCATTTT. Translating it yields CASSRQVPNQPQHF.

V gene TRBV6-6 combines with J gene TRBJ2-1; the match to TRBD2 covers 12 bases. The CDR3 runs 17 residues. After removal of 2 bases from V and 5 bases from J, the junction contained 7 bases not matched to a gene. Germline values: CDR1 MNHNY, CDR2 SVGAGI (reference sequence). The chain's CDR3 is CASSYPRTSGTNNEQFF. The CDR3 DNA reads as TGTGCCAGCAGTTACCCACGGACTAGCGGGACGAACAATGAGCAGTTCTTC.

The rearrangement links TRBV7-2 to TRBJ2-7, with TRBD2 identical over 9 bases. The V gene's germline CDR1 is SGHTA and CDR2 FQGNSA. Trimming removed 5 bases from V and 4 bases from J; junction bases left unmatched: 6. The CDR3 totals 14 residues. Written as DNA, the CDR3 is TGTGCCAGCAGCCTAGGACTAGCGTGGTACGAGCAGTACTTC. This sequence encodes CASSLGLAWYEQYF.

This clonotype came up once. V usage is TRBV5-1 and J usage is TRBJ2-4; TRBD1 is a possible D gene (5 bases). Germline V gene data show CDR1 as SGHRS and CDR2 as YFSETQ. V lost 1 base and J lost 2, with 10 bases in between. This CDR3 is built from 15 residues. CDR3 coding DNA: TGCGCCAGCAGCTTGTTCTGGGGCTCCAAAAACATTCAGTACTTC. Protein sequence: CASSLFWGSKNIQYF.

This clonotype was seen repeatedly, ten times or more. CDR3 DNA: TGTGCCAGCTCACCGCCTGGTATCAGGGTTGAAGCTTTCTTT. It encodes CASSPPGIRVEAFF. The gene calls are TRBV18 and TRBJ1-1, with D maybe TRBD1 (5 bases). The germline CDR1 and CDR2 sequences are KGHSH and LQKENI. The CDR3 is 14 amino acids. V lost 3 bases to trimming and J lost 7 bases, with 15 bases between them.

This clonotype was picked up many times. The chain uses TRBV7-3 and TRBJ2-3; D is uncertain. The V gene's germline CDR1 is SGHTA and CDR2 FQGTGA. This CDR3 has 13 residues. Trimming took 4 bases from V and 4 from J, leaving 9 bases between them. The CDR3 is CASSSVMADTQYF. Written as DNA, the CDR3 is TGTGCCAGCAGCTCGGTCATGGCAGATACGCAGTATTTT.

This clonotype was picked up many times. The chain carries TRBV14 and TRBJ2-7, with TRBD2 identical over 7 bases. Trimming cost V 0 bases and J 4 bases; bases outside gene matches: 6. The CDR3 is made up of 15 amino acids. Germline assignment: CDR1 SGHDN and CDR2 FVKESK. The CDR3 DNA reads as TGTGCCAGCAGCCAAGAACTAGCGAGGGCATACGAGCAGTACTTC. Translation gives CASSQELARAYEQYF.

V gene TRBV7-9 combines with J gene TRBJ1-5; 7 bases line up with TRBD1. The germline gives CDR1 SEHNR, CDR2 FQNEAQ (reference sequence). V trimming: 5 bases; J trimming: 4 bases; junction bases outside the gene matches: 5. The CDR3 has 14 amino acids. The DNA of the CDR3 is TGTGCCAGCAGCCGGACAGGCCAAAATCAGCCCCAGCATTTT. Translating it yields CASSRTGQNQPQHF.

This clonotype was observed a handful of times. The CDR3 region is CASSSPGGGYTF. The CDR3 DNA reads TGTGCCAGCAGCTCGCCAGGGGGCGGCTACACCTTC. The chain carries TRBV7-3 and TRBJ1-2; TRBD1 matches 8 bases. Trimming cost V 4 bases and J 8 bases; bases outside gene matches: 3. From germline, CDR1 is SGHTA and CDR2 FQGTGA. There are 12 residues in the CDR3.

This chain connects TRBV11-2 to TRBJ1-2, with TRBD1 matching 8 bases. This CDR3 comprises 13 residues. Germline-derived CDR1 and CDR2 are SGHAT and FQNNGV. Germline trimming cut 6 bases from V and 6 bases from J; bases unmatched to any gene: 6. The CDR3 sequence: CASSSSGGDGYTF. CDR3 nucleotides: TGTGCCAGCAGTTCCTCAGGGGGCGATGGCTACACCTTC.

This clonotype was observed a few times. J is TRBJ2-3 and V is TRBV12-3 or TRBV12-4; possibly TRBD1 for D (6 bases). V lost 6 bases, J lost 1 base, and 17 bases lay in between. The CDR3 length is 16 residues. Here the CDR3 reads CASRQSGASRTDTQYF. The CDR3 region has the DNA TGTGCCAGCAGACAGTCAGGGGCGTCGCGCACAGATACGCAGTATTTT.

This clonotype was observed many times. The J gene is TRBJ1-2, the V gene TRBV7-2, with a tentative D call TRBD1 (6 bases). Deletions cut 1 base from V and 4 bases from J, with 7 bases between. This CDR3 is 13 amino acids long. CDR1 and CDR2 from the germline V gene are SGHTA and FQGNSA. The DNA for the CDR3 is TGTGCCAGCAGCTTAGAAGGGGGCTATGGCTACACCTTC. Protein sequence: CASSLEGGYGYTF.